This note documents a single T cell receptor beta chain sequence. Profiled with immunoSEQ multiplex PCR; TCRdb holds only in-frame clones, not every one. The table includes some 26,000 clones, around 74% detected once. Patients at the Seattle site were enrolled during active infection and followed longitudinally. This sample is part of a study of blood T cell repertoires in COVID-19. The CDR3 covers 17 residues. Germline values: CDR1 SGDLS, CDR2 YYNGEE. V shed 3 bases, J shed 4 bases, and the junction held 11 bases outside the gene matches. Specimen: peripheral blood. This clonotype originated in a man aged 50 or older with COVID-19, enrolled during active disease. The chain carries TRBV9 and TRBJ2-3; 10 nucleotides align to TRBD2. CDR3 loop: CASSARPAGGRADTQYF. CDR3 DNA sequence: TGTGCCAGCAGCGCCCGCCCAGCGGGGGGGCGCGCAGATACGCAGTATTTT.